The 5 T cell receptor beta chains presented below share a single source sample, sequenced in a study of neurological immune-mediated disorders. A single record per CDR3 protein comes from TCRdb applying MiXCR to the 5' RACE reads. The table records 53,000 or so distinct CDR3 sequences, roughly 13% of them present only once. Sequencing used PBMCs. The origin of the receptors is a woman aged 55 to 70 with HTLV-1-associated myelopathy (HAM/TSP).

A note on this clonotype: At one boundary the junction diverges from the germline segment, which might be a read error. The chain has TRBV5-1 and TRBJ2-2, with D maybe TRBD1 (6 bases). The CDR3 sequence is 14 residues long. CDR1 and CDR2 from the germline V gene are SGHRS and YFSETQ. The CDR3 bases are TGCACCAGCAGCTCCATGGGGGCAGCGTGGGAGCTGTTTTTT. Its protein is CTSSSMGAAWELFF.

The sample holds many counts of this clonotype. V usage is TRBV6-6 and J usage is TRBJ2-3; D is tentatively TRBD1 or TRBD2 (5 bases each). This CDR3 is 14 amino acids long. Germline values: CDR1 MNHNY, CDR2 SVGAGI (reference sequence). V dropped 5 bases and J dropped 1 base, with 10 bases sitting between them. The CDR3 region is CASSEGRGTDTQYF. In DNA form, the CDR3 reads TGTGCCAGCAGTGAGGGGCGCGGCACAGATACGCAGTATTTT.

This clonotype was detected many times. This rearrangement joins TRBV5-1 to TRBJ1-4; 7 bases are a match to TRBD1. The V segment lost 1 base and the J segment 4 bases; nucleotides outside the gene matches: 7. Germline V gene data show CDR1 as SGHRS and CDR2 as YFSETQ. This CDR3 spans 16 amino acids. The CDR3 reads CASSLNVQGSNEKLFF. The CDR3 bases are TGCGCCAGCAGCTTGAACGTACAGGGGAGTAATGAAAAACTGTTTTTT.

This clonotype was recorded at least ten times. This chain uses TRBV2 with TRBJ2-5, with TRBD1 matching over 11 bases. This CDR3 comprises 19 residues. Germline V lookup: CDR1 SNHLY, CDR2 FYNNEI. V lost 4 bases and J lost 5; bases outside the gene matches: 18. For the CDR3, the DNA is TGTGCCAGCAGTGCACCTCCATATGAGGACAGGGGGCGGAAGGAGACCCAGTACTTC. Amino acid sequence: CASSAPPYEDRGRKETQYF.

This clonotype appeared many times. The chain couples TRBV20-1 to TRBJ1-5; D gene ambiguous. This CDR3 has 13 residues. The V gene's germline CDR1 is DFQATT and CDR2 SNEGSKA (reference sequence). The V end was cut by 5 bases, the J end by 5 bases, with 13 bases between. DNA of the CDR3: TGCAGTGCTCAAGAGGGTTTCGATCAGCCCCAGCATTTT. It translates to CSAQEGFDQPQHF.